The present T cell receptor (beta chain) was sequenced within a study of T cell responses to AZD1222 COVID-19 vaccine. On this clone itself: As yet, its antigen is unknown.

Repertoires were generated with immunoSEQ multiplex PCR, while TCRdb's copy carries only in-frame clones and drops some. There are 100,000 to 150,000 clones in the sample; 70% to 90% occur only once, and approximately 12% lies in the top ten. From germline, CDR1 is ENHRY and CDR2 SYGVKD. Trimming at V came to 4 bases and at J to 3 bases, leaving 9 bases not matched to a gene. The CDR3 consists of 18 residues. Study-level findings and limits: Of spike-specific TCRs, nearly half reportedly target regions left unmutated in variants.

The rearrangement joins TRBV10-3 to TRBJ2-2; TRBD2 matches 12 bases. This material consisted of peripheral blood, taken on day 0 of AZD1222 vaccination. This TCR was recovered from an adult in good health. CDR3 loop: CAISGLAGAAGDTGELFF. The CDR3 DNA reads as TGTGCCATCAGTGGACTAGCGGGGGCCGCCGGTGACACCGGGGAGCTGTTTTTT.